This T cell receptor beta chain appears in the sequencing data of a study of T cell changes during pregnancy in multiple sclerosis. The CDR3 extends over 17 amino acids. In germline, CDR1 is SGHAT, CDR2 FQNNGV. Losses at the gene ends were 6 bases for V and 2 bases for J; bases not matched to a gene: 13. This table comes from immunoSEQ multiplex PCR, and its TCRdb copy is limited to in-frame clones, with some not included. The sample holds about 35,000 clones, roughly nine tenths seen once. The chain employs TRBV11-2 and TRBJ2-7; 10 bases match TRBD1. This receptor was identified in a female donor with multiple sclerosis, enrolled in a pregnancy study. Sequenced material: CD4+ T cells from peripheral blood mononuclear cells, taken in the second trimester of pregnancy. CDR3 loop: CASRNFEVTGGPYEQYF. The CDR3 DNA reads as TGTGCCAGCAGAAACTTTGAGGTGACAGGGGGCCCCTACGAGCAGTACTTC.